This TCR beta chain was identified in a study of T cell responses to AZD1222 COVID-19 vaccine. Details on this clone: Antigen unknown.

Clones were sequenced by immunoSEQ multiplex PCR, and TCRdb holds only the in-frame ones, with some missing. The table lists roughly 200,000 clones, roughly 88% of them singletons. The trim removed 5 bases at V and 4 bases at J, leaving 7 bases unmatched. Germline V lookup: CDR1 SEHNR, CDR2 FQNEAQ (reference sequence). CDR3 length equals 16 residues. Whole-study results and caveats: Reportedly, nearly half of unique spike TCRs recognized epitopes outside B.1.351/B.1.1.7 mutations.

The chain couples TRBV7-9 to TRBJ1-6; TRBD1 aligns across 8 bases. This receptor was obtained from an adult in good health. The sequencing used peripheral blood, collected on day 0 of AZD1222 vaccination. The CDR3 nucleotides read TGTGCCAGCAGCCCCCCCGGGACAGGATATAATTCACCCCTCCACTTT. Translating gives CASSPPGTGYNSPLHF.